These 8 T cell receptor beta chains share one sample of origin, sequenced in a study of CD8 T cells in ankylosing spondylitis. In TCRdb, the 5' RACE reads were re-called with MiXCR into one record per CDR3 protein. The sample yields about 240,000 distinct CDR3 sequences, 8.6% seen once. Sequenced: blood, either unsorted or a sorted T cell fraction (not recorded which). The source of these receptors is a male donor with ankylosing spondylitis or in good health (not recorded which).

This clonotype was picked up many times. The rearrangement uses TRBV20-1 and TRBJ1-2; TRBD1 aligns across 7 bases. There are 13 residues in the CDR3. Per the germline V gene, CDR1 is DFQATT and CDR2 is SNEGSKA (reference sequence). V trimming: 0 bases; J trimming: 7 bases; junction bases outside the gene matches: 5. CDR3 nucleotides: TGCAGTGCTAGAGATCCAGGGGGGTTTGGCTACACCTTC. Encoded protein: CSARDPGGFGYTF.

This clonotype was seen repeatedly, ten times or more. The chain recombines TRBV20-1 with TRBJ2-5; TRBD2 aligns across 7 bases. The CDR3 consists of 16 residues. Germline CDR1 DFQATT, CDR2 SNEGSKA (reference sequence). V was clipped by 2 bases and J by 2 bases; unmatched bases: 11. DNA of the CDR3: TGCAGTGCTAGACCCTTTAGCCTAGCGGATCAAGAGACCCAGTACTTC. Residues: CSARPFSLADQETQYF.

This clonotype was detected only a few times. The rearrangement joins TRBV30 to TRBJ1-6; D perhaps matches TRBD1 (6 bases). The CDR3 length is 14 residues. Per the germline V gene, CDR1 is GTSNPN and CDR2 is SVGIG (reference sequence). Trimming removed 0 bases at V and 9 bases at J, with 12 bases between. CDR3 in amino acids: CAWSVTGGGSPLHF. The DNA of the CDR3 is TGTGCCTGGAGTGTAACCGGAGGGGGTTCACCCCTCCACTTT. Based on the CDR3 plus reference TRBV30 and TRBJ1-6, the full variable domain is SQTIHQWPATLVQPVGSPLSLECTVEGTSNPNLYWYRQAAGRGLQLLFYSVGIGQISSEVPQNLSASRPQDRQFILSSKKLLLSDSGFYLCAWSVTGGGSPLHFGNGTRLTVT.

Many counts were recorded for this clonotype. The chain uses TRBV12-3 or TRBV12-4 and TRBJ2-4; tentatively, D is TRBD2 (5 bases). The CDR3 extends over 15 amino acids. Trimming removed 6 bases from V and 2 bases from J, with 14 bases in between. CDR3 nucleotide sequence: TGTGCCAGCAGCCCCCTCGGAGGCACCAAAAACATTCAGTACTTC. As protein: CASSPLGGTKNIQYF.

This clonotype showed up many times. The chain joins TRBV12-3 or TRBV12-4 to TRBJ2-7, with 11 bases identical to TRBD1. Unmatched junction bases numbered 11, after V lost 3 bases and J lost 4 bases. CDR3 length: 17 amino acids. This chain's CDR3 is CASSFHIGRDRGYEQYF. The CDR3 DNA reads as TGTGCCAGCAGTTTCCATATCGGTAGGGACAGGGGGTACGAGCAGTACTTC.

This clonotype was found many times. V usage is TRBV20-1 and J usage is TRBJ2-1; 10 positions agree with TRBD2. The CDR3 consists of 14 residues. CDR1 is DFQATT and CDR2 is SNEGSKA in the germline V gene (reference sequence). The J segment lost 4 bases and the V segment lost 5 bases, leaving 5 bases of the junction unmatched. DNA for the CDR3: TGCAGTGCTCCCAGGACTAGCGGATACAATGAGCAGTTCTTC. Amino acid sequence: CSAPRTSGYNEQFF.

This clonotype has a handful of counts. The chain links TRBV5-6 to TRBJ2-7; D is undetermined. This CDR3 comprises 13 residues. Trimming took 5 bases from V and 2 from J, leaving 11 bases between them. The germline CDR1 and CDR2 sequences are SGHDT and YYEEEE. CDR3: CASSPGHPYEQYF. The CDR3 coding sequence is TGTGCCAGCAGTCCGGGCCACCCCTACGAGCAGTACTTC.

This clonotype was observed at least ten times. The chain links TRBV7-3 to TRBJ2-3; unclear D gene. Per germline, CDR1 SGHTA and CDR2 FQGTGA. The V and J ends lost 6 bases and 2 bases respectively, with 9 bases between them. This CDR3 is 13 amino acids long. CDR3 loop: CASSPTNTDTQYF. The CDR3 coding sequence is TGTGCCAGCAGTCCTACTAACACAGATACGCAGTATTTT. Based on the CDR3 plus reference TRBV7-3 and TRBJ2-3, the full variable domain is GAGVSQTPSNKVTEKGKYVELRCDPISGHTALYWYRQSLGQGPEFLIYFQGTGAADDSGLPNDRFFAVRPEGSVSTLKIQRTERGDSAVYLCASSPTNTDTQYFGPGTRLTVL.